This T cell receptor (beta chain) originates from a study of control samples from healthy donors and cancer patients. Repertoires were generated with immunoSEQ multiplex PCR, while TCRdb's copy carries only in-frame clones and drops some. Of roughly 69,000 clones listed, over 75% are singletons. Germline CDR1 reads SEHNR; CDR2 reads FQNEAQ (reference sequence). The ends were cut back, 7 bases at V and 6 bases at J, with 21 bases in the middle. This CDR3 region has 16 residues. This sequence was found in a woman aged 45-65 years with head and neck cancer. Sequencing input: PBMCs. The rearrangement links TRBV7-9 to TRBJ2-2; D is perhaps TRBD2 (5 bases). In DNA, the CDR3 is TGTGCCAGCACACCGCTTCGAGGAGAGAGGGCCGGGGAGCTGTTTTTT. This sequence encodes CASTPLRGERAGELFF. The full variable domain, completed using reference TRBV7-9 and TRBJ2-2, is DTGVSQNPRHKITKRGQNVTFRCDPISEHNRLYWYRQTLGQGPEFLTYFQNEAQLEKSRLLSDRFSAERPKGSFSTLEIQRTEQGDSAMYLCASTPLRGERAGELFFGEGSRLTVL.